This is a list of T cell receptor beta chains from one sample in a study of shared clonotypes between healthy human individuals. The method was immunoSEQ multiplex PCR; TCRdb's version includes in-frame clones alone and lacks a portion of them. The sample yields some 530,000 clones, 60% to 80% seen once. Material for sequencing was PBMCs. The receptors here all came from a woman aged 40-49 years in good health. Some clones in this sample may be carry-over from other donors' samples. Each CDR3 is given with its conserved first and last residue. The order of the fields is D gene, CDR3 length, clone size, J gene, V gene, CDR3 DNA, CDR3 protein. The D gene is left open where the match is weak. Not all rows give a size; the values are once, few, many and, for expanded clones, a class.

>-|16|-|TRBJ2-7|TRBV7-9
TGTGCCAGCAGCTTAGCTCGGAACGTGAACAAGTACGAGCAGTACTTC
CASSLARNVNKYEQYF
>-|15|-|TRBJ2-5|TRBV5-1
TGCGCCAGCAGCTGGGGTCTGGCGGACCAAGAGACCCAGTACTTC
CASSWGLADQETQYF
>-|15|once|TRBJ2-3|TRBV25-1
TGTGCCAGCAGTGACCTCTCGGCTAGCACAGATACGCAGTATTTT
CASSDLSASTDTQYF
>-|13|-|TRBJ1-1|TRBV14
TGTGCCAGCAGCCTGTACATGAACACTGAAGCTTTCTTT
CASSLYMNTEAFF
>-|15|-|TRBJ1-4|TRBV2
TGTGCCAGCAGTGGGGAGGTACTAGCTAATGAAAAACTGTTTTTT
CASSGEVLANEKLFF
>-|14|-|TRBJ2-5|TRBV5-4
TGTGCCAGCAGCTTGATCGGGAACCAAGAGACCCAGTACTTC
CASSLIGNQETQYF
>TRBD1|17|-|TRBJ1-1|TRBV28
TGTGCCAGCAGCCCATCCGGGACAGGGGCCCTGCGGACTGAAGCTTTCTTT
CASSPSGTGALRTEAFF
>-|16|-|TRBJ1-1|TRBV4-1
TGCGCCAGCAGCCAAGGCCAGGGAACTAGGAACACTGAAGCTTTCTTT
CASSQGQGTRNTEAFF
>-|13|-|TRBJ1-1|TRBV29-1
TGCAGCGTTGGGTTCCCCCCTATCACTGAAGCTTTCTTT
CSVGFPPITEAFF
>-|19|few|TRBJ2-4|TRBV21-1
TGTGCCAGCAGCAACTTAAACCTGGGACTAGCGGGAGCTGAGGACATTCAGTACTTC
CASSNLNLGLAGAEDIQYF
>-|15|-|TRBJ1-4|TRBV27
TGTGCCAGCAGTTTATCTTTCGTGGGGGCGGGGAAACTGTTTTTT
CASSLSFVGAGKLFF
>-|15|-|TRBJ2-5|TRBV4-3
TGCGCCAGCAGCCAAGAAGGTAGCAACCAAGAGACCCAGTACTTC
CASSQEGSNQETQYF
>TRBD2|13|-|TRBJ2-1|TRBV30
TGTGCCTGGAGTGGGCTAGCGGTTGGGGAGCAGTTCTTC
CAWSGLAVGEQFF
>-|13|few|TRBJ2-2|TRBV7-3
TGTGCCAGCAGCTTCTCCTCCTCCGGGGAGCTGTTTTTT
CASSFSSSGELFF
>TRBD1|15|-|TRBJ1-2|TRBV10-2
TGCGCCAGCAGTGAAGGGACAGGGGGCTCCTATGGCTACACCTTC
CASSEGTGGSYGYTF
>-|13|-|TRBJ2-1|TRBV7-9
TGTGCCAGCAGCTTAGGGATAAACAATGAGCAGTTCTTC
CASSLGINNEQFF
>-|16|-|TRBJ2-7|TRBV28
TGTGCCAGCAGTTTATCCAAGAACCCCAGTTATTACGAGCAGTACTTC
CASSLSKNPSYYEQYF
>-|19|once|TRBJ2-6|TRBV2
TGTGCCAGCAGTGAAAGTAATGGCAGGGAGAGCTCTGGGGCCAACGTCCTGACTTTC
CASSESNGRESSGANVLTF
>TRBD1|16|-|TRBJ1-1|TRBV5-1
TGCGCCAGCAGCCGCTCCTTTGACAGGGGTGTCACTGAAGCTTTCTTT
CASSRSFDRGVTEAFF
>-|14|once|TRBJ2-3|TRBV7-3
TGTGCCAGCAGGGTGACTAGTATCTCAGATACGCAGTATTTT
CASRVTSISDTQYF